The clone carrying this T cell receptor (beta chain) was found a few times. CDR1 KGHSH and CDR2 LQKENI come from the germline V gene. V lost 2 bases and J 4 bases, leaving 8 bases between the germline ends. There are 14 residues in the CDR3. The sample originates from a study of T-cell memory formation after mild COVID-19. Constant-segment-primed 5'RACE gave TCR alpha and TCR beta cDNA libraries with sample barcodes and UMIs. One entry per CDR3 protein results from TCRdb running MiXCR on the 5' RACE reads. The sample includes roughly 500,000 distinct CDR3 sequences, 20% of them seen just once. The clonotype comes from an adult woman who had mild COVID-19 (a few samples of this study predate the infection). Cell type and time point are not known. Sequencing input: PBMCs or a T cell subset sorted from them (not recorded which). The chain employs TRBV18 and TRBJ2-2; D unresolved. CDR3 DNA: TGTGCCAGCTCACCAAGCCAGACCACCGGGGAGCTGTTTTTT. Encoded protein: CASSPSQTTGELFF.